This T cell receptor beta chain was identified during a study of blood T cell repertoires in COVID-19. Study summary: Samples representing acute and convalescent COVID-19 were sourced from the United States, Italy and Spain. The cDNA or gDNA used as material had been derived from T cells, B-cell-depleted T cells, or PBMCs.

In the authors' methods: Estimated nucleated cell counts came from reference gene primer amplification. TCRdb keeps only in-frame clones here, not all; method: immunoSEQ multiplex PCR. V, J and clone size reflect that table, while D and trimming were determined from the DNA. This sample carries around 71,000 clones, around nine tenths of them seen once, and the ten largest clones take about 1.9%. With 6 bases removed from V and 1 base from J, the gap between germline ends came to 13 bases. This CDR3 contains 15 residues. The germline gives CDR1 MDHEN, CDR2 SYDVKM. The chain combines TRBV28 with TRBJ1-3; D call uncertain. The clonotype was recovered from a woman in her sixties or seventies with acute or convalescent COVID-19. The sample was peripheral blood. CDR3 bases: TGTGCCAGCAGATCTCACTCCGATTCTGGAAACACCATATATTTT. It is translated as CASRSHSDSGNTIYF.